This passage covers 13 T cell receptor beta chains from one sample sequenced in a study of CD8 T cells in Susac syndrome. Random hexamers were used to reverse transcribe roughly 0.45 to 1 ug of RNA. TCRdb ran MiXCR on the immunoSEQ multiplex PCR reads and lists one entry per CDR3 protein. The sample has over 120,000 distinct CDR3 sequences, about 95% seen once. Sequenced input: CD4+ T cells from PBMCs. The receptors here all came from a human donor with Susac syndrome.

The V call is TRBV20-1, the J call TRBJ1-2; maybe TRBD1 (5 bases). CDR1 is DFQATT, CDR2 SNEGSKA, per germline (reference sequence). V was trimmed by 0 bases and J by 6 bases, leaving 11 bases between them. The CDR3 loop spans 13 amino acids. The DNA of the CDR3 is TGCAGTGCTAGAGATCGGGGGGGTGATGGCTACACCTTC. It yields the protein CSARDRGGDGYTF.

The rearrangement links TRBV20-1 to TRBJ1-1; TRBD1 agrees at 9 bases. Germline V CDR1 and CDR2: DFQATT, SNEGSKA (reference sequence). There are 14 residues in the CDR3. V dropped 5 bases and J dropped 3; count of bases not matched to a gene: 7. The CDR3 bases are TGCAGTGCTGGGGACAGGGTAGGGCACACTGAAGCTTTCTTT. It encodes CSAGDRVGHTEAFF.

The genes are TRBV20-1 and TRBJ1-6, with a weak D call TRBD1 (5 bases). Per germline, CDR1 DFQATT and CDR2 SNEGSKA (reference sequence). This CDR3 comprises 15 residues. V was cut by 7 bases and J by 0 bases, with 13 bases left in between. The CDR3: CSVGQPSSYNSPLHF. The CDR3, as DNA: TGCAGTGTGGGGCAGCCGAGCTCCTATAATTCACCCCTCCACTTT.

This rearrangement joins TRBV21-1 to TRBJ2-3; TRBD1, the D gene given by the table, was not confirmed from the DNA. TRBV21-1 constitutes a pseudogene. This CDR3 has 18 amino acids. This CDR3 is CASSKQGQTESSTDTQYF. The CDR3 DNA reads TGTGCCAGCAGCAAACAGGGACAGACAGAGTCCAGCACAGATACGCAGTATTTT.

The CDR3 region is CASRPGTSGGEDTQYF. The CDR3 nucleotides read TGTGCCAGCAGACCCGGGACTAGCGGGGGAGAGGATACGCAGTATTTT. The rearrangement uses TRBV2 and TRBJ2-3; 14 bases map to TRBD2. The CDR3 has 16 residues. Looked up from germline, CDR1 is SNHLY and CDR2 is FYNNEI. The V gene end was trimmed by 6 bases and the J gene end by 6 bases; junction bases not matched to a gene: 8.

J is TRBJ2-5 and V is TRBV28, with D possibly being TRBD1 (6 bases). V was clipped by 7 bases and J by 5 bases, with 11 bases between them. The germline gives CDR1 MDHEN, CDR2 SYDVKM. The CDR3 is 12 amino acids. CDR3 nucleotide sequence: TGTGCCAGCAACAGGGTCTGGGAGACCCAGTACTTC. This codes for CASNRVWETQYF.

The chain has TRBV19 and TRBJ1-2; D is perhaps TRBD1 (5 bases). CDR1 and CDR2 (germline): LNHDA, SQIVND (reference sequence). The CDR3 runs 14 residues. Trimming removed 4 bases from V and 5 bases from J, with 14 bases in between. This chain's CDR3 is CASSTSGTAYGYTF. The CDR3 DNA reads as TGTGCCAGTAGTACCTCCGGGACGGCGTATGGCTACACCTTC.

This clonotype was observed once. The chain combines TRBV20-1 with TRBJ1-5; D is undetermined. The germline V and J ends were trimmed by 0 bases and 5 bases, with 17 bases remaining between them. Germline-derived CDR1 and CDR2 are DFQATT and SNEGSKA (reference sequence). The CDR3 has 16 residues. Written as DNA, the CDR3 is TGCAGTGCTAGAGATTTCCGACAAGGCGATTATCAGCCCCAGCATTTT. It is translated as CSARDFRQGDYQPQHF.

The chain is built from TRBV7-9 and TRBJ2-7, with D unclear. CDR1 is SEHNR and CDR2 is FQNEAQ in the germline V gene (reference sequence). Trimming stripped 8 bases from V and 2 bases from J, with 16 bases between. The CDR3 length is 14 residues. Here the CDR3 reads CASRPRTGTYEQYF. CDR3 DNA sequence: TGTGCCAGCCGCCCCAGGACCGGTACCTACGAGCAGTACTTC.

This clonotype occurred once. The V and J genes are TRBV20-1 and TRBJ2-3, with D perhaps matching TRBD2 (6 bases). This CDR3 is built from 13 residues. Germline V gene sequence: CDR1 DFQATT, CDR2 SNEGSKA (reference sequence). With 3 bases removed from V and 5 bases from J, the gap between germline ends came to 12 bases. CDR3 bases: TGCAGTGCTAGTGGGCAGCGGGTAGATACGCAGTATTTT. This gives the protein CSASGQRVDTQYF.

The chain is built from TRBV29-1 and TRBJ2-3, with 7 bases aligning to TRBD1. Looked up from germline, CDR1 is SQVTM and CDR2 is ANQGSEA. V shed 4 bases and J 4 bases; nucleotides not matched to a gene: 2. This CDR3 has 12 residues. In DNA, the CDR3 is TGCAGCGTTGGACAGGGTGCAGATACGCAGTATTTT. It codes for CSVGQGADTQYF.

The chain recombines TRBV11-2 with TRBJ2-2, with D unclear. CDR1 SGHAT and CDR2 FQNNGV come from the germline V gene. The V end was cut by 0 bases, the J end by 4 bases, with 6 bases between. The CDR3 spans 14 residues. The CDR3 spells CASSLDTTTGELFF. CDR3 nucleotides: TGTGCCAGCAGCTTAGATACGACCACCGGGGAGCTGTTTTTT.

The chain uses TRBV5-4 and TRBJ2-7; 7 bases fit TRBD1. From germline, CDR1 is SGHNT and CDR2 YYREEE (reference sequence). The V gene end was trimmed by 0 bases and the J gene end by 1 base; junction bases not matched to a gene: 4. The CDR3 spans 15 residues. The CDR3 loop is CASSLGGQVSYEQYF. The CDR3 DNA sequence: TGTGCCAGCAGCTTGGGCGGACAGGTTTCCTACGAGCAGTACTTC.